Each of the 11 T cell receptor beta chains below was sequenced from the same sample in a study of blood T cell repertoires in COVID-19. Here immunoSEQ multiplex PCR was the method, and the copy in TCRdb shows in-frame clones only, minus some. The sample carries about 390,000 clones, 80% to 90% recorded once. Sequencing used peripheral blood. The receptors were sampled from an older woman with COVID-19, enrolled during active disease.

J is TRBJ1-2 and V is TRBV30, with D possibly matching TRBD1 (5 bases). V was pared by 7 bases and J by 8 bases, with 20 bases between. This CDR3 has 13 residues. The germline CDR1 and CDR2 sequences are GTSNPN and SVGIG (reference sequence). The CDR3 coding sequence is TGTGCCTCCAAACCCACATCCACAGGAGGCTACACCTTC. Translated: CASKPTSTGGYTF.

The chain recombines TRBV6-6 with TRBJ1-6; D ambiguous. The ends were cut back, 6 bases at V and 7 bases at J, with 13 bases in the middle. CDR3 size: 14 residues. Germline values: CDR1 MNHNY, CDR2 SVGAGI (reference sequence). The CDR3 nucleotides read TGTGCCAGCAGGCGGGCCATGGGGAATTCACCCCTCCACTTT. Protein: CASRRAMGNSPLHF.

The rearrangement joins TRBV15 to TRBJ1-1; D possibly corresponds to TRBD1 (6 bases). The CDR3 sequence is 14 residues long. Deletions cut 1 base from V and 1 base from J, with 7 bases between. The germline V gene has CDR1 LNHNV and CDR2 YYDKDF (reference sequence). The CDR3 coding sequence is TGTGCCACCAGCAGAGGAGGGGGGAACACTGAAGCTTTCTTT. It is translated as CATSRGGGNTEAFF.

The rearrangement uses TRBV7-2 and TRBJ2-5; 13 bases fit TRBD2. This CDR3 region has 17 residues. The germline gives CDR1 SGHTA, CDR2 FQGNSA. V trimming: 4 bases; J trimming: 0 bases; junction bases outside the gene matches: 5. CDR3 protein: CASSSGLAGRYQETQYF. As DNA, the CDR3 is TGTGCCAGCAGCTCGGGACTAGCGGGAAGGTACCAAGAGACCCAGTACTTC.

The chain employs TRBV19 and TRBJ1-6, with 7 bases aligning to TRBD1. With 4 bases clipped from V and 10 bases from J, the junction kept 7 bases outside the gene matches. Germline CDR1 is LNHDA and CDR2 is SQIVND (reference sequence). The CDR3 covers 14 residues. CDR3 bases: TGTGCCAGTAGTAGAACAGGGGTCGAATCACCCCTCCACTTT. It yields the protein CASSRTGVESPLHF.

This chain links TRBV5-1 with TRBJ1-4; no clear D. V was trimmed by 1 base and J by 3 bases, leaving 7 bases between them. The CDR3 loop spans 14 amino acids. CDR1 is SGHRS and CDR2 is YFSETQ in the germline V gene. Written as DNA, the CDR3 is TGCGCCAGCAGCTTGACAACCGCTAATGAAAAACTGTTTTTT. Residues: CASSLTTANEKLFF.

V is TRBV11-2 and J is TRBJ2-1, with D uncertain. Trimming took 1 base from V and 6 from J, leaving 10 bases between them. The CDR3 totals 14 residues. Germline V gene sequence: CDR1 SGHAT, CDR2 FQNNGV. CDR3 region: CASSLALSLNEQFF. DNA for the CDR3: TGTGCCAGCAGCTTAGCACTATCCCTCAATGAGCAGTTCTTC. Together with reference TRBV11-2 and TRBJ2-1, the CDR3 gives the full variable domain: EAGVAQSPRYKIIEKRQSVAFWCNPISGHATLYWYQQILGQGPKLLIQFQNNGVVDDSQLPKDRFSAERLKGVDSTLKIQPAKLEDSAVYLCASSLALSLNEQFFGPGTRLTVL.

This chain uses TRBV7-8 with TRBJ2-5; no clear D gene. V was shortened by 5 bases and J by 2 bases, with 15 bases between the two germline ends. The V gene's germline CDR1 is SGHVS and CDR2 FQNEAQ. The CDR3 covers 15 residues. The CDR3 DNA reads as TGTGCCAGCAGCCCTCGGATGCGGAGACAAGAGACCCAGTACTTC. Residues: CASSPRMRRQETQYF.

This CDR3 reads CASSSYLTGRTGELFF. CDR3 DNA: TGTGCCAGCAGCTCATACTTGACAGGGCGAACCGGGGAGCTGTTTTTT. This chain links TRBV5-4 with TRBJ2-2, with TRBD1 matching 7 bases. The J segment lost 5 bases and the V segment lost 3 bases, leaving 10 bases of the junction unmatched. In germline, CDR1 is SGHNT, CDR2 YYREEE (reference sequence). The CDR3 runs 16 residues.

This chain connects TRBV11-3 to TRBJ1-3; D gene uncertain. V was pared by 2 bases and J by 8 bases, with 10 bases between. The CDR3 sequence is 13 residues long. Looked up from germline, CDR1 is SGHNT and CDR2 is YENEEA. CDR3 sequence: CASSLTGWDTIYF. In DNA form, the CDR3 reads TGTGCCAGCAGCTTAACCGGGTGGGACACCATATATTTT.

This clone was picked up one time. The chain employs TRBV7-3 and TRBJ2-3; D unresolved. CDR1 is SGHTA and CDR2 is FQGTGA in the germline V gene. V dropped 5 bases and J dropped 1 base, with 7 bases sitting between them. CDR3 length equals 13 residues. CDR3 nucleotide sequence: TGTGCCAGCAGCGCCGGAGGCACAGATACGCAGTATTTT. Its translation: CASSAGGTDTQYF.